A selection of T cell receptor beta chains follows, all from one sample in a study of graft-versus-host responses after intestinal transplantation. Their cognate antigens are unknown. This table comes from immunoSEQ multiplex PCR, and its TCRdb copy is limited to in-frame clones, with some not included. The sample records some 70,000 clones, about nine tenths being singletons. The material sequenced was unstimulated CD8+ T cells sorted from spleen or lymph node cells, taken before transplant. The receptors here all came from a human donor who was the organ donor for an intestinal transplant. CDR3s include the opening cysteine and the closing phenylalanine or tryptophan. The order of the fields is V gene, clone size, D gene, J gene, CDR3 DNA, CDR3 protein. The D gene is left open where the match is weak. Size is stated for part of the rows, as once, few or many counts, or as a class when the clone is expanded.

TRBV6-1	-	-	TRBJ1-2	TGTGCCAGCGTTTACAGGGAACACTATGGCTACACCTTC	CASVYREHYGYTF
TRBV27	-	-	TRBJ2-7	TGTGCCAGCAGTTACAAAGGGAGCGCGGCCGACGAGCAGTACTTC	CASSYKGSAADEQYF
TRBV4-1	-	-	TRBJ1-1	TGCGCCAGCAGCCTAACCCCATACATGAACACTGAAGCTTTCTTT	CASSLTPYMNTEAFF
TRBV4-1	-	-	TRBJ2-5	TGCGCCAGCAGCCAAGAGGGGATTGGGGGCCAAGAGACCCAGTACTTC	CASSQEGIGGQETQYF
TRBV4-1	-	TRBD1	TRBJ1-5	TGCGCCAGCAGCCAAGCGGGACAGGTGGATCAGCCCCAGCATTTT	CASSQAGQVDQPQHF
TRBV28	-	-	TRBJ2-2	TGTGCCAGCAGGCCGTTATCCCCCGATCATGGTCCCGACTTTACCGGGGAGCTGTTTTTT	CASRPLSPDHGPDFTGELFF
TRBV12-2	-	-	TRBJ2-6	TGTGCAAGTCGCTGTGGGAAGGCGACTGTTGAAAGCTCTGGGGCCAACGTCCTGACTTTC	CASRCGKATVESSGANVLTF
TRBV6-5	-	-	TRBJ2-5	TGTGCCAGCAGGAGACAGGGAGGGACCCAGTACTTC	CASRRQGGTQYF
TRBV19	-	-	TRBJ1-1	TGTGCCAGTAGTGTGGGACCGACACACACTGAAGCTTTCTTT	CASSVGPTHTEAFF
TRBV10-2	-	TRBD1	TRBJ1-1	TGCGCCAGCAGAGAAGTAAAGACAGGGGAGAACACTGAAGCTTTCTTT	CASREVKTGENTEAFF
TRBV4-1	once	TRBD2	TRBJ2-1	TGCGCCAGCAGCCAAACTAGCGGGGCGGCCAATGAGCAGTTCTTC	CASSQTSGAANEQFF
TRBV4-1	-	TRBD1	TRBJ1-1	TGCGCCAGCAGCCAAGAACCGGGACAGATGAACACTGAAGCTTTCTTT	CASSQEPGQMNTEAFF
TRBV7-9	once	-	TRBJ1-1	TGTGCCAGCAGCTCCGGACATCTGAACACTGAAGCTTTCTTT	CASSSGHLNTEAFF
TRBV27	-	-	TRBJ2-1	TGTGCCAGCAGTTTAGGCAGGGCTAACGAGCAGTTCTTC	CASSLGRANEQFF
TRBV2	-	-	TRBJ2-2	TGTGCCAGCAGTGACCCTCCAACGAGCGCGGACACCGGGGAGCTGTTTTTT	CASSDPPTSADTGELFF
TRBV19	-	-	TRBJ1-5	TGTGCCAGTAAAGTCGGGAATCAGCCCCAGCATTTT	CASKVGNQPQHF
TRBV28	-	-	TRBJ2-2	TGTGCCAGCAGTCAGGGCGGACGAGTGACCGGGGAGCTGTTTTTT	CASSQGGRVTGELFF
TRBV7-9	-	-	TRBJ1-6	TGTGCCAGCAGCTTAGTCCAGGGACCCTCACCCCTCCACTTT	CASSLVQGPSPLHF
TRBV6-1	-	TRBD1	TRBJ2-3	TGTGCCAGCAGTCCCGGGACAGTTCACACAGATACGCAGTATTTT	CASSPGTVHTDTQYF
TRBV27	-	TRBD1	TRBJ1-2	TGTGCCAGCAGTTTATCCGGGACAGGGGGGTCCGGCTACACCTTC	CASSLSGTGGSGYTF
TRBV7-8	-	-	TRBJ2-7	TGTGCCAGCAGCTTAGGGTATCTGAACTCCTACGAGCAGTACTTC	CASSLGYLNSYEQYF
TRBV2	-	TRBD1	TRBJ1-4	TGTGCCAGCAGCTTCGGGACAGGGTATGAAAAACTGTTTTTT	CASSFGTGYEKLFF
TRBV7-9	-	TRBD1	TRBJ2-5	TGTGCCAGCAGTTCCGGGACAGGGGGCCTGGAGACCCAGTACTTC	CASSSGTGGLETQYF
TRBV4-1	-	-	TRBJ1-2	TGCGCCAGCAGCCAAGAAACAGCTCCGAACTATGGCTACACCTTC	CASSQETAPNYGYTF
TRBV28	-	TRBD1	TRBJ1-2	TGTGCCAGCAGTTTACGAGGGCTCAAGACAGGGGGACTTGGCTACACCTTC	CASSLRGLKTGGLGYTF
TRBV29-1	-	-	TRBJ1-2	TGCAGCGTTGTGGGTGGGACTAGGGATGGCTACACCTTC	CSVVGGTRDGYTF